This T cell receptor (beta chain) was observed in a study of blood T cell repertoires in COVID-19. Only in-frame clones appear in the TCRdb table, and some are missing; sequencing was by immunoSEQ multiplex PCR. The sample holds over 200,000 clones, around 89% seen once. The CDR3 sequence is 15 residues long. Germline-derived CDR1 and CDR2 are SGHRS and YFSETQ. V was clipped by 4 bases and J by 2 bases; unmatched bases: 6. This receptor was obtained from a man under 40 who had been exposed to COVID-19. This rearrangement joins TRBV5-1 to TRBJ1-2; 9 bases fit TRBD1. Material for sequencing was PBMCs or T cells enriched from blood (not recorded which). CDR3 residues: CASSDGTGKNYGYTF. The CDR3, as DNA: TGCGCCAGCAGCGATGGGACAGGGAAGAACTATGGCTACACCTTC. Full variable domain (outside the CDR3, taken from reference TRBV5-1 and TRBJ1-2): KAGVTQTPRYLIKTRGQQVTLSCSPISGHRSVSWYQQTPGQGLQFLFEYFSETQRNKGNFPGRFSGRQFSNSRSEMNVSTLELGDSALYLCASSDGTGKNYGYTFGSGTRLTVV.